This T cell receptor (beta chain) was identified in a study of blood T cell repertoires in COVID-19. This CDR3 is 16 amino acids long. CDR1 is MDHEN and CDR2 is SYDVKM in the germline V gene. V was clipped by 5 bases and J by 5 bases, with 21 bases between them. This table comes from immunoSEQ multiplex PCR, and its TCRdb copy is limited to in-frame clones, with some not included. Among around 270,000 clones, approximately 85% were seen once, and the ten largest hold roughly 0.94%. Sequences were obtained from peripheral blood. This sequence originates from a human donor with COVID-19, enrolled during active disease. The donor label of this sample is uncertain. The chain is built from TRBV28 and TRBJ1-2; D might be TRBD1 (5 bases). The CDR3 bases are TGTGCCAGCAGTGCATTACAGGACCAGTACCTTTATGGCTACACCTTC. This translates into CASSALQDQYLYGYTF.